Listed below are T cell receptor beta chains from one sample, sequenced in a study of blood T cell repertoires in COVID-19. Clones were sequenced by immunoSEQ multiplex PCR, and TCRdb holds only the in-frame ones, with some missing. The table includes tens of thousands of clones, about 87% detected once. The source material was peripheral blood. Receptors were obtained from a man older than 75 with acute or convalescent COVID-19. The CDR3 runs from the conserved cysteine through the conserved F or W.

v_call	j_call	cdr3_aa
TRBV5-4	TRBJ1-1	CASSLAYREWTEAFF
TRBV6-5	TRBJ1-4	CASKGLDNEKLFF
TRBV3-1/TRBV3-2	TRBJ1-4	CASSQVLGANEKLFF
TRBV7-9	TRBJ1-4	CASRRGGNEKLFF
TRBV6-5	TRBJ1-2	CASRSGIQRGYTF
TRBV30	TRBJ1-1	CAWATGAEAFF
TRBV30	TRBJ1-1	CAWRGGRDTEAFF
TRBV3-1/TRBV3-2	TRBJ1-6	CASSQGKGRNSPLHF
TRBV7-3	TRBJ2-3	CASSQETSGGADTQYF
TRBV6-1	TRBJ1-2	CASSEDGYGYTF
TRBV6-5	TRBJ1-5	CASSPQGIQPQHF
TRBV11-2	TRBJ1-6	CASSLDLRSSYNSPLHF
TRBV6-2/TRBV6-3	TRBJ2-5	CASSGGTISYQETQYF
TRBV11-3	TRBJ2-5	CASSPGLEETQYF
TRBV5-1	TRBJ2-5	CASSLGHVQETQYF
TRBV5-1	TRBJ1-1	CASSGGTGVTEAFF
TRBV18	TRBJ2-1	CASSPAGVRHNEQFF
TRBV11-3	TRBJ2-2	CASSPNTGELFF
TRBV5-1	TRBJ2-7	CASSSGAGGYEQYF
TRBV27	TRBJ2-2	CASSIRQGAWAGELFF
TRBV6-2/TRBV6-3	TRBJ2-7	CASSFIGVGYEQYF
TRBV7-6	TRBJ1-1	CASSLVEGNTEAFF
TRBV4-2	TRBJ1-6	CASSQDLGNSPLHF
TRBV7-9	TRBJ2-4	CASSPVYIQYF
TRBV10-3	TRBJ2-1	CAISESGTSGNYNEQFF
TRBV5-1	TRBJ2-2	CASRRSGQMNTGELFF
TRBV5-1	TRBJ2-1	CASSLLLTGGNEQFF
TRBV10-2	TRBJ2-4	CASTKPGGADIQYF
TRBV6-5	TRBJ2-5	CASSRTRLVQETQYF
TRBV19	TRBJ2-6	CASSTTGGGSGANVLTF
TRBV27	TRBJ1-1	CASSPGLVSTEAFF
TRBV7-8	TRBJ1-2	CASSLAGAGSHGYTF
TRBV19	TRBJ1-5	CATRRTGDFQPQHF
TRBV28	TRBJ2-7	CASSSWAPYEQYF
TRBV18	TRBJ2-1	CASSPGTGVQNEQFF
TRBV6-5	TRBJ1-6	CASSYSAGVGSPLHF
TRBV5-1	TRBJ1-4	CASSLGHLATNEKLFF
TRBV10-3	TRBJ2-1	CASGGRKDEQFF
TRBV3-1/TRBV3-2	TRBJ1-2	CASSPGTEFGYTF
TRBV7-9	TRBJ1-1	CASSLSQGLNTEAFF
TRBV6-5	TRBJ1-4	CASSPRTGLNEKLFF
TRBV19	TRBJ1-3	CASRGQGSGNTIYF
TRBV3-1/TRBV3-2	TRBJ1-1	CASSQTGVTEAFF